The 13 T cell receptor beta chains in this list originate from one sample, sequenced in a study of regulatory T cells in long-lasting Graves disease. Specified time point: newly diagnosed GD, antithyroid drugs for less than 3 months. Scientists built the TCR library using RNA that was extracted from PBMCs. Through Arm-PCR of CDR3 regions and iRepertoire HTBI primers, TCR beta libraries were built. TCRdb fed the multiplex PCR reads into MiXCR, producing one record per CDR3 protein. In the table there are about 420,000 distinct CDR3 sequences, around 17% of which are singletons. These sequences were also reported in another study, on T cells in Graves' hyperthyroidism and ophthalmopathy.

The sequences come from peripheral blood mononuclear cells (PBMCs), collected at new diagnosis, from a patient treated with antithyroid drugs. The receptors stem from a woman aged 18-30 years with Graves disease.

V and J are TRBV6-1 and TRBJ1-2; possible D gene TRBD1, 6 bases. V lost 4 bases and J 4 bases, leaving 13 bases between the germline ends. CDR1 and CDR2 from the germline V gene are MNHNS and SASEGT. The CDR3 sequence is 14 residues long. The CDR3 loop is CASSGVRGAYGYTF. In nucleotides, the CDR3 is TGTGCCAGCAGTGGTGTCAGGGGAGCCTATGGCTACACCTTC.

This clonotype was observed a few times. The chain couples TRBV20-1 to TRBJ1-6; no definite D call. V was shortened by 4 bases and J by 8 bases, with 15 bases between the two germline ends. CDR1 is DFQATT and CDR2 is SNEGSKA in the germline V gene (reference sequence). This CDR3 is built from 14 residues. This chain's CDR3 is CSAISGSADSPLHF. The CDR3 region has the DNA TGCAGTGCTATCTCCGGATCAGCTGATTCACCCCTCCACTTT.

This clonotype was counted ten times or more. The chain recombines TRBV12-3 or TRBV12-4 with TRBJ2-3, with TRBD2 as a possible D gene (5 bases). V was trimmed by 4 bases and J by 4 bases, leaving 18 bases between them. The CDR3 is 16 amino acids. This chain's CDR3 is CASSSGQMAAADTQYF. The CDR3 DNA is TGTGCCAGCAGTTCGGGCCAGATGGCAGCGGCAGATACGCAGTATTTT.

The gene calls are TRBV9 and TRBJ2-7, with no clear D. V dropped 2 bases and J dropped 2 bases, with 14 bases sitting between them. The CDR3 is made up of 15 amino acids. Germline CDR1 reads SGDLS; CDR2 reads YYNGEE. Written as DNA, the CDR3 is TGTGCCAGCAGCGTTCGGGCGAATGGGCCCTACGAGCAGTACTTC. Translated: CASSVRANGPYEQYF.

This chain joins TRBV7-8 and TRBJ2-1; 10 nucleotides match TRBD2. The J call is doubtful: the DNA matches TRBJ2-7 better. CDR1 is SGHVS and CDR2 is FQNEAQ in the germline V gene. The CDR3 runs 15 residues. The DNA for the CDR3 is TGTGCCAGCAGACCCCTAGCGGGAGCCGGGAATGAGCAGTACTTC. Translation: CASRPLAGAGNEQYF.

This clonotype was counted at least ten times. The chain joins TRBV28 to TRBJ2-1; D call uncertain. CDR1 and CDR2 from the germline V gene are MDHEN and SYDVKM. The CDR3 runs 15 residues. V was clipped by 6 bases and J by 8 bases, with 20 bases between them. CDR3 in amino acids: CASRTDIERVDEQFF. The CDR3 DNA reads as TGTGCCAGCAGAACAGATATAGAGAGAGTCGATGAGCAGTTCTTC.

This clonotype was seen a handful of times. V usage is TRBV3-1 and J usage is TRBJ1-5; D is unresolved. In germline, CDR1 is LGHDT, CDR2 YNNKEL (reference sequence). V was clipped by 5 bases and J by 2 bases, with 13 bases between them. The CDR3 totals 15 residues. CDR3 DNA: TGTGCCAGCAGCACCCTTGGTGGGGGCAATCAGCCCCAGCATTTT. It yields the protein CASSTLGGGNQPQHF.

This clonotype was observed a handful of times. The genes are TRBV29-1 and TRBJ2-5; D is ambiguous. V gave up 2 bases and J gave up 2 bases, with 12 bases separating them. The CDR3 loop spans 14 amino acids. Germline CDR1 SQVTM, CDR2 ANQGSEA. This CDR3 reads CSVELGRQQETQYF. The CDR3 nucleotides are TGCAGCGTTGAATTGGGCAGACAACAAGAGACCCAGTACTTC.

This clonotype was counted many times. J is TRBJ2-3 and V is TRBV5-1; D call uncertain. Trimming stripped 4 bases from V and 0 bases from J, with 15 bases between. In germline, CDR1 is SGHRS, CDR2 YFSETQ. The CDR3 covers 16 residues. The CDR3 reads CASSGGLLASTDTQYF. CDR3 DNA: TGCGCCAGCAGCGGTGGTCTCCTGGCTAGCACAGATACGCAGTATTTT.

This clonotype has at least ten counts. The CDR3 DNA reads TGTGCCAGCAGTTTGGGGACGAGGGAGCAGTTCTTC. Translating gives CASSLGTREQFF. This chain connects TRBV28 to TRBJ2-1, with D perhaps given as TRBD1 or TRBD2 (5 bases each). Germline V gene lookup returns CDR1 MDHEN and CDR2 SYDVKM. This CDR3 is 12 amino acids long. Trimming took off 3 bases at V and 10 bases at J, with 10 bases between the two ends.

This chain joins TRBV30 and TRBJ2-7; no reliable D call. With 0 bases removed from V and 6 bases from J, the gap between germline ends came to 6 bases. The germline V gene encodes CDR1 GTSNPN and CDR2 SVGIG (reference sequence). The CDR3 extends over 11 amino acids. The CDR3 DNA reads TGTGCCTGGAGTGTAGACACCGAGCAGTACTTC. This encodes CAWSVDTEQYF.

This clonotype was counted at least ten times. V usage is TRBV9 and J usage is TRBJ2-5; D is uncertain. Germline V gives CDR1 SGDLS, CDR2 YYNGEE. The CDR3 is made up of 13 amino acids. V shed 0 bases and J shed 3 bases, with 6 bases lying between them. The CDR3 region is CASSVDWKETQYF. DNA of the CDR3: TGTGCCAGCAGCGTAGATTGGAAAGAGACCCAGTACTTC.

This clonotype has at least ten counts. This chain joins TRBV11-3 and TRBJ2-2, with D possibly being TRBD1 (6 bases). V was pared by 3 bases and J by 7 bases, with 12 bases between. Per the germline V gene, CDR1 is SGHNT and CDR2 is YENEEA. The CDR3 has 14 amino acids. DNA for the CDR3: TGTGCCAGCAGCTTTGGGGGCGCAGGCGGGGAGCTGTTTTTT. It codes for CASSFGGAGGELFF.